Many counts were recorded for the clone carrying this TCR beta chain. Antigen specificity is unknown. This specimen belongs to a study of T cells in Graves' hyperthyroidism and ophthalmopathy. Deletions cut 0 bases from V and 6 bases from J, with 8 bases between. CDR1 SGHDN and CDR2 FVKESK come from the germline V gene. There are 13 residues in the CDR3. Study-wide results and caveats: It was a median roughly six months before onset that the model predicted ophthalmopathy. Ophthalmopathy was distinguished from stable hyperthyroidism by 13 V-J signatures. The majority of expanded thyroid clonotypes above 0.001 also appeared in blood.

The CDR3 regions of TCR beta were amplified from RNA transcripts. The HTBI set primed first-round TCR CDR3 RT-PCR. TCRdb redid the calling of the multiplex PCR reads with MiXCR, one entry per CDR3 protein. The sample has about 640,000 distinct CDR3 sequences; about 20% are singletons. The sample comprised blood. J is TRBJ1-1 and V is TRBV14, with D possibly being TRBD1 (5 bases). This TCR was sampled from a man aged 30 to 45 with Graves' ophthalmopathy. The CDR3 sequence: CASSQDWGSEAFF. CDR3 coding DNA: TGTGCCAGCAGCCAAGATTGGGGGTCTGAAGCTTTCTTT.